Detailed here is one TCR beta chain. TCRdb re-called the 5' RACE reads through MiXCR, storing one row per CDR3 protein. The table has around 1.7 million distinct CDR3 sequences, more than 30% seen once. This CDR3 spans 15 amino acids. The V gene's germline CDR1 is KGHSH and CDR2 LQKENI. Trimming shortened V by 1 base and J by 3 bases, and 10 bases separated the two germline ends. This sample is part of a study of identical twins. The V call is TRBV18, the J call TRBJ1-5; maybe TRBD1 (6 bases). The receptor's source is a newborn girl in good health. The sample consisted of cord blood. The CDR3 spells CASSPRQANNQPQHF. The DNA of the CDR3 is TGTGCCAGCTCACCACGACAGGCCAACAATCAGCCCCAGCATTTT.